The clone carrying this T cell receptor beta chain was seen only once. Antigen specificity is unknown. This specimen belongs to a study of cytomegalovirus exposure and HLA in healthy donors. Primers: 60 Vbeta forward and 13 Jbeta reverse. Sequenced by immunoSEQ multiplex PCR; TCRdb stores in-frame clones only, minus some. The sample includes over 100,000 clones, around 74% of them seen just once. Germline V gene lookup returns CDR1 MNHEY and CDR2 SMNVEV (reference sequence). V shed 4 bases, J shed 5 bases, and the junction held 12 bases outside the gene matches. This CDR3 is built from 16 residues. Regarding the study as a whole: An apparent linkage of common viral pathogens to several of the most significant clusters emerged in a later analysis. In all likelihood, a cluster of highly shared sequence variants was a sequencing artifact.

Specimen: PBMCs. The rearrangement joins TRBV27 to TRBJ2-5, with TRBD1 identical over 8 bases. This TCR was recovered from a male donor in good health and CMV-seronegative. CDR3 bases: TGTGCCAGCAGTTCTTGGACAGGGCCCCTGAGGGAGACCCAGTACTTC. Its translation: CASSSWTGPLRETQYF.